This TCR beta chain appears in the sequencing data of a study of cytomegalovirus exposure and HLA in healthy donors. This PCR relied on a set of 60 Vbeta primers and 13 Jbeta primers. The table came from immunoSEQ multiplex PCR; TCRdb's copy has only in-frame clones and leaves some out. The sample holds some 79,000 clones, roughly 79% seen once. Overall study findings and caveats: Indistinguishable V segments such as TRBV6-2 and TRBV6-3 were excluded. Cytomegalovirus association was listed for about 150 TCR beta chains.

This CDR3 is built from 12 residues. Germline-derived CDR1 and CDR2 are SGHAT and FQNNGV. V was shortened by 5 bases and J by 7 bases, with 11 bases between the two germline ends. On this clone: What it recognizes is unknown.

The source material was PBMCs. The sequence was obtained from a male donor in good health and CMV-seropositive. This sequence joins TRBV11-2 and TRBJ2-5; perhaps TRBD2 as D (6 bases). CDR3 sequence: CASSLSSATQYF. The CDR3 region has the DNA TGTGCCAGCAGCCTTTCTAGCGCGACCCAGTACTTC.